This T cell receptor beta chain was recovered during a study of T-cell reconstitution after alpha-beta-depleted transplantation in children. Germline trimming cut 3 bases from V and 5 bases from J; bases unmatched to any gene: 8. The CDR3 has 16 residues. TCRbeta library preparation incorporated unique molecular identifiers. Each CDR3 protein gets one entry after TCRdb re-called the PCR reads with MiXCR. The sample contains a few hundred thousand distinct CDR3 sequences, roughly 14% of which appear only once. The TCR comes from a human donor who donated a stem cell graft to a child with Fanconi anemia. The source material was PBMCs, sampled from the stem cell graft. The V call is TRBV12-3 or TRBV12-4, the J call TRBJ2-5; 11 bases agree with TRBD1. CDR3 region: CASSFPGQGDRETQYF. The CDR3 region has the DNA TGTGCCAGCAGTTTTCCGGGACAGGGGGATAGGGAGACCCAGTACTTC.